The clone carrying this TCR beta chain showed up many times. What it binds is unknown. During its preparation, the TCRbeta library received unique molecular identifiers. Each CDR3 protein is one row after TCRdb ran MiXCR on the PCR reads. Of around 300,000 distinct CDR3 sequences listed, 7.5% to 9% were seen once; the top ten hold 9.1%. This entry belongs to a study of T-cell reconstitution after alpha-beta-depleted transplantation in children. Overall study findings and caveats: Alpha-beta T cells present about two months after transplant were reported to originate from several hundred expanded graft clones. Surviving recipient T cells and thymic progenitors produced the high day-60 TCRbeta diversity seen in some patients. Most T-cell counts and diversity one year after the transplant came from T cells that were newly produced.

The V and J ends lost 3 bases and 7 bases, in that order; junction bases with no gene match: 5. Germline loops: CDR1 DFQATT, CDR2 SNEGSKA (reference sequence). There are 12 residues in the CDR3. The TCR was taken from a female patient aged 2-9 years who had a stem cell transplant for Fanconi anemia, so the T cells may come from the graft donor. The sequences come from peripheral blood, collected 360 days after TCRalphabeta/CD19-depleted stem cell transplant. V gene TRBV20-1 combines with J gene TRBJ1-2, with TRBD1 identical over 7 bases. In nucleotides, the CDR3 is TGCAGTGCTAGCGAGGGGGCGGTTGGCTACACCTTC. Its protein product is CSASEGAVGYTF.